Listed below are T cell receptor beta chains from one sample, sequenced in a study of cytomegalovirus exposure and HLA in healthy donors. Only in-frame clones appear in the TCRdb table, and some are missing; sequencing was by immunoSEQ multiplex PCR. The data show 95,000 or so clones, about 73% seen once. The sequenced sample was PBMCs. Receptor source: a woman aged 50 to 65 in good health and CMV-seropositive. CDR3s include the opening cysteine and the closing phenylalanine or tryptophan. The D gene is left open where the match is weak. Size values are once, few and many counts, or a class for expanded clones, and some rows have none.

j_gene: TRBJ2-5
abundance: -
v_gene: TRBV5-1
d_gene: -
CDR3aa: CASSSYGRVDRSQYF
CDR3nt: TGCGCCAGCAGCTCATATGGGCGGGTGGATCGGTCCCAGTACTTC

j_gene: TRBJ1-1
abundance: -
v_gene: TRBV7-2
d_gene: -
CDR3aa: CASSPRSTEAFF
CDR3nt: TGTGCCAGCAGCCCACGCAGCACTGAAGCTTTCTTT

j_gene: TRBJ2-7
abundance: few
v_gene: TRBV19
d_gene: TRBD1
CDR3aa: CASSTRGTGGVGEQYF
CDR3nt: TGTGCCAGTAGTACGCGAGGGACAGGGGGTGTTGGAGAGCAGTACTTC

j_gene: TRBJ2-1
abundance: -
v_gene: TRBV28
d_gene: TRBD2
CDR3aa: CASSLWTSGILYNEQFF
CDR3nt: TGTGCCAGCAGTTTATGGACTAGCGGGATCCTCTACAATGAGCAGTTCTTC

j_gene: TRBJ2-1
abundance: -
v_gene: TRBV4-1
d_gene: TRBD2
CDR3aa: CASSQRSGNYNEQFF
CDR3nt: TGCGCCAGCAGCCAAAGGAGCGGGAACTACAATGAGCAGTTCTTC

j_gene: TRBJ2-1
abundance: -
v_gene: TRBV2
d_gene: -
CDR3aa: CASSSGGNEQFF
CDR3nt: TGTGCCAGCAGTTCCGGGGGCAATGAGCAGTTCTTC

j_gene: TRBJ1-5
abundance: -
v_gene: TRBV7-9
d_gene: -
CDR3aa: CASSDSDQPQHF
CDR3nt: TGTGCCAGCAGCGACTCGGATCAGCCCCAGCATTTT

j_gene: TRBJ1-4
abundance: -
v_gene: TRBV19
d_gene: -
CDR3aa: CASRSADWRAEKLFF
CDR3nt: TGTGCCAGTAGAAGCGCGGACTGGAGGGCCGAAAAACTGTTTTTT

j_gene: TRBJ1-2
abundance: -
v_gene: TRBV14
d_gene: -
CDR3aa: CASSDLSAGGYTF
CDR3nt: TGTGCCAGCAGCGACCTTTCGGCGGGGGGCTACACCTTC

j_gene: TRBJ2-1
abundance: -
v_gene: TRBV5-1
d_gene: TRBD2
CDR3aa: CASSAGLAGGSYNEQFF
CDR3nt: TGCGCCAGCAGCGCTGGACTAGCGGGAGGCTCCTACAATGAGCAGTTCTTC

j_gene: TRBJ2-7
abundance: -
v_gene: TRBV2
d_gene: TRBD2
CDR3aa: CASRRLADEQYF
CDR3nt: TGTGCCAGCAGACGACTAGCGGACGAGCAGTACTTC

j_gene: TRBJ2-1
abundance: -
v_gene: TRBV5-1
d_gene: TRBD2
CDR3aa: CASSRLAGGDNEQFF
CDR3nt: TGCGCCAGCAGTAGGCTAGCGGGAGGAGACAATGAGCAGTTCTTC

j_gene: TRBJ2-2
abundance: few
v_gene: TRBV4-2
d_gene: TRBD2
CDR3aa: CASSQLLAGSRTGELFF
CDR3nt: TGTGCCAGCAGCCAGTTACTAGCGGGATCCCGCACCGGGGAGCTGTTTTTT

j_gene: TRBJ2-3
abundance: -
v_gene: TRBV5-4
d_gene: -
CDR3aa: CAARDTDTQYF
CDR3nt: TGTGCCGCCCGGGACACCGATACGCAGTATTTT